Described below is a single TCR beta chain sequence and its context. The antigen this receptor binds is unknown. No quality values exist for individual bases; no much larger clone is one base distant. This sample was included in a study of CD8 T cell repertoires and HIV-1 epitope variants (dated by TCRdb to the early 2020s). The study in broad terms: In separate culture wells, T cells were stimulated with each of twenty-five peptides that represented autologous and known Gag and Nef epitope variants. Among the control conditions were a peptide pool of CMV, EBV and flu, the Ebola AY9 epitope serving as a negative control, and a well with no peptide. The epitopes tested covered three Gag epitope families plus Nef HW9 and YT9. T cells were enriched using the EasySep Human T Cell Enrichment Kit and were co-cultured with equal numbers of autologous T cell-negative cells serving as antigen-presenting cells. The cultures were grown for more than nine days in IMDM with gentamicin, and half of the media was changed on days 3 and 7 with IL-2, IL-7 and IL-15 added. An aliquot of 1M T cells was saved as an uncultured baseline condition, separate from the approximately 75 T cell cultures. A total of 83 T cell cultures were run, with each culture condition performed in triplicate except for one peptide, which was performed in duplicate. What the authors observed across the whole study: About ten antigen-specific TCR beta clonotypes were identified, and about 6 of them appeared cross-reactive for autologous or known escape epitope variants. The Nef KF9 family was recognized by five clonotypes and the HW9 family by one, and no responses to the TAALDMSHF plasma variant were observed. Only TCR beta chains were identified by the assay, and proliferation to antigen, not T cell function or cytokine profile, was indicated.

Sequencing of TCR beta CDR3 regions was performed at survey depth on the immunoSEQ platform. The QIAamp DNA micro kit was used to extract genomic DNA from every cultured and uncultured CD8+ T cell population. For the original study's pipeline: Any sample with under 5,000 productive reads was excluded, and this exclusion removed about 7% of the roughly 80 cultures stimulated with HIV peptides. A MANAFEST web app trimmed sequences to CDR3 and removed nonproductive sequences, CDR3s under 5 amino acids, and those not starting C or ending F/W. To count as antigen-specific, a clonotype had to be expanded in at least 2 of 3 replicates compared with the no-peptide control at FDR 0.01, and only within one epitope family. A frequency at least fivefold higher than in wells stimulated with peptides from other epitope families was additionally required for specific clonotypes. The source is immuneACCESS, and TCRdb retained only in-frame sequences with V and J called. Part of the clones is not carried over; for the studies checked, unresolved V genes explain less than half of this, and the remainder is unexplained. V and J calls and clone size are as listed in that table; D and trimming were resolved from the DNA. This sample holds 90,000 or so clones; 60% to 80% were observed only once. The leading ten clones occupy roughly 25% of the sample.

From its cysteine to its phenylalanine, the CDR3 spans 16 amino acids. Only the CDR3 portion is preserved as DNA: 48 bases, with reading frame beginning at the first base. V was cut back by 1 base and J by 4 bases, leaving a gap of 16 bases between them. From a lookup of the germline V gene, CDR1 and CDR2 are SGHTA and FQGNSA. The EasySep Human CD8+ T Cell Enrichment Kit was used on day 10 to isolate CD8+ T cells from every culture. This clonotype originated in a male donor with HIV. Sequencing input: uncultured baseline CD8+ T cells from peripheral blood mononuclear cells (PBMCs). The rearrangement combines TRBV7-2 with TRBJ1-2, with TRBD1 tentatively as D gene (5 bases match). The CDR3 protein is CASSLGFRGLSYGYTF. In nucleotides, the sequence is TGTGCCAGCAGCTTAGGCTTCCGGGGGTTGAGCTATGGCTACACCTTC.